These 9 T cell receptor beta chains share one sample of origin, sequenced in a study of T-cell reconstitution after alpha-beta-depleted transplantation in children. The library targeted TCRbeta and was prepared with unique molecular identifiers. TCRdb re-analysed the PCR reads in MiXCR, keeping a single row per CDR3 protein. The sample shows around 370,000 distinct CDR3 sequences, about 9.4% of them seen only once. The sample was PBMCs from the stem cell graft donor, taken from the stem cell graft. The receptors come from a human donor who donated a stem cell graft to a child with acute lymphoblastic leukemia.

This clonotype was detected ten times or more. The chain's CDR3 is CASSYSFRQGQNTEAFF. CDR3 nucleotide sequence: TGTGCCAGCAGTTACTCCTTTCGACAGGGACAGAACACTGAAGCTTTCTTT. The chain joins TRBV6-5 to TRBJ1-1; the match to TRBD1 covers 7 bases. From germline, CDR1 is MNHEY and CDR2 SVGAGI. CDR3 size: 17 residues. V trimming: 0 bases; J trimming: 1 base; junction bases outside the gene matches: 8.

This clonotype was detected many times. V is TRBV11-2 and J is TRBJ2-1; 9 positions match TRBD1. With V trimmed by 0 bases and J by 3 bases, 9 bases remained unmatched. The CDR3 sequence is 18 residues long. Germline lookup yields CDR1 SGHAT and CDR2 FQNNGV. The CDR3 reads CASSLDAAGTGRYNEQFF. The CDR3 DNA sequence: TGTGCCAGCAGCTTAGATGCGGCCGGGACAGGGCGCTACAATGAGCAGTTCTTC.

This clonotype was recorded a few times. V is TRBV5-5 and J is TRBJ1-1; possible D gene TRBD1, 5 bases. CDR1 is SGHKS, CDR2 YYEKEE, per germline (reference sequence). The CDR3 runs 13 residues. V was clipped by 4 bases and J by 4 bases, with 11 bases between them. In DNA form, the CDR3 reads TGTGCCAGCAGCCCGTACAGGAGCACTGAAGCTTTCTTT. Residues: CASSPYRSTEAFF.

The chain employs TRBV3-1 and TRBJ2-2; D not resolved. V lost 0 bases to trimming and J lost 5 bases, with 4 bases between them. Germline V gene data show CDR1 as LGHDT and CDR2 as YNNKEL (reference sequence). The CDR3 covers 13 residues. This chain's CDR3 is CASSQEITGELFF. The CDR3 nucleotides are TGTGCCAGCAGCCAAGAGATAACCGGGGAGCTGTTTTTT.

As DNA, the CDR3 is TGTGCCAGCAGTTTTCGGGGACAGGGTATTACTGAAGCTTTCTTT. Protein product: CASSFRGQGITEAFF. This chain links TRBV27 with TRBJ1-1; 9 nucleotides agree with TRBD1. The trim removed 3 bases at V and 5 bases at J, leaving 7 bases unmatched. The germline CDR1 and CDR2 sequences are MNHEY and SMNVEV (reference sequence). The CDR3 contains 15 residues.

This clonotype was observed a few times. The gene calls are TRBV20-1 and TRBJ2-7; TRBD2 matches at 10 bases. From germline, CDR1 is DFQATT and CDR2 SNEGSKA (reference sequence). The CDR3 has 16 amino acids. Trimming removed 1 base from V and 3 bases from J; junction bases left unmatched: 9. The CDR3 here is CSARVALAGADYEQYF. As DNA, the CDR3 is TGCAGTGCTAGAGTGGCGCTAGCGGGGGCCGACTACGAGCAGTACTTC.

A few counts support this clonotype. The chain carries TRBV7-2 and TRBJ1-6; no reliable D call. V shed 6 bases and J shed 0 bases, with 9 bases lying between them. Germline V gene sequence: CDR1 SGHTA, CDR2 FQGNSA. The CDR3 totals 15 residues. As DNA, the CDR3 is TGTGCCAGCAGTGCTTCGAGCTCCTATAATTCACCCCTCCACTTT. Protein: CASSASSSYNSPLHF.

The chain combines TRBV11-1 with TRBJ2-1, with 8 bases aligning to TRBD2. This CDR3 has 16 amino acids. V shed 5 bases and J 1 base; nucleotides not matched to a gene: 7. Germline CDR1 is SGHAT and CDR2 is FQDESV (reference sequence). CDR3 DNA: TGTGCCAGCAGCGAGTGGGGACTAGGGTCCTACAATGAGCAGTTCTTC. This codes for CASSEWGLGSYNEQFF.

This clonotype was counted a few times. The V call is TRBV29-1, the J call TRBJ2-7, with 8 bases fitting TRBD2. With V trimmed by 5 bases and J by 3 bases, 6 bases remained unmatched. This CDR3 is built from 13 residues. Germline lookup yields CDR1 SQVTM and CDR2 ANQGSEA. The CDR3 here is CSVRAGGSYEQYF. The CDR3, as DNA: TGCAGCGTTCGGGCGGGGGGCAGCTACGAGCAGTACTTC.